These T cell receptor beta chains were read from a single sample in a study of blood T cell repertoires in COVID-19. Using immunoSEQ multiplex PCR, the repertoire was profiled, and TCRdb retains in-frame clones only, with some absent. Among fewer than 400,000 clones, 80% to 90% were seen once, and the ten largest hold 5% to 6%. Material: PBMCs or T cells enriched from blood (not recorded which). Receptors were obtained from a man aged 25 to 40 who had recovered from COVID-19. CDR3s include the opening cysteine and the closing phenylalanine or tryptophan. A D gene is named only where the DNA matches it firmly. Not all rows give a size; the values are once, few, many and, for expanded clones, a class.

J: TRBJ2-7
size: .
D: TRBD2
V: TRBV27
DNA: TGTGCCAGCAGTTCCCGGACTAGCGGGGCCTACGAGCAGTACTTC
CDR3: CASSSRTSGAYEQYF

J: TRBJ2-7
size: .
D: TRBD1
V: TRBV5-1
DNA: TGCGCCAGCAGGAAGGGACAGTCCCAAGTAGGAGGCGAGCAGTACTTC
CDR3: CASRKGQSQVGGEQYF

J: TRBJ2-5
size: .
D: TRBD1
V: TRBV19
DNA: TGTGCCAGTAGTATAGCCCGTGACAGGGACGGTGAAGAGACCCAGTACTTC
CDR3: CASSIARDRDGEETQYF

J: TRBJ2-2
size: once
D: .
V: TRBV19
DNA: TGTGCCAGTAGTATCGCCTCGCAGGGGGAGCTGTTTTTT
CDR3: CASSIASQGELFF

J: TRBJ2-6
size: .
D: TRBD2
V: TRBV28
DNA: TGTGCCACCGGACTAGCGGGGAACTCTGGGGCCAACGTCCTGACTTTC
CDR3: CATGLAGNSGANVLTF

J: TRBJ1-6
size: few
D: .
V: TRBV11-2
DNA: TGTGCCAGCAGCATTTTCTCGTATAATTCACCCCTCCACTTT
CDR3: CASSIFSYNSPLHF

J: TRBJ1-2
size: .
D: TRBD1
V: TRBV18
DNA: TGTGCCAGCTCACCAGTTGGGACAGGGGGCTATGGCTACACCTTC
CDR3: CASSPVGTGGYGYTF

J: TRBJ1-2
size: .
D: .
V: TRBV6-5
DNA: TGTGCCAGCAGTTACTCCTCGGACACCCAAGTCGGCTACACCTTC
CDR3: CASSYSSDTQVGYTF

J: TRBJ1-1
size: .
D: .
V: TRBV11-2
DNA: TGTGCCAGCAGCCGATCAAAGGGGGTTAACACTGAAGCTTTCTTT
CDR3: CASSRSKGVNTEAFF

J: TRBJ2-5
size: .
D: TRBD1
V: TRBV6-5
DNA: TGTGCCAGCAGGGATCACAGGGGGAAAGAGACCCAGTACTTC
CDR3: CASRDHRGKETQYF

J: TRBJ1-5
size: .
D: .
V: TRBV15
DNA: TGTGCCACCAGCAGAGATAAAACAGGTTATCAGCCCCAGCATTTT
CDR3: CATSRDKTGYQPQHF

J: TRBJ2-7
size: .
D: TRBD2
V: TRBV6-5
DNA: TGTGCCAGCACCCCGGCTGGGGAGGGCTCCTACGAGCAGTACTTC
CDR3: CASTPAGEGSYEQYF

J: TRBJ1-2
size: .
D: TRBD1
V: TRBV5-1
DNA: TGCGCCAGCAGCCAAAGACAGGGCTATGGCTACACCTTC
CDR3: CASSQRQGYGYTF

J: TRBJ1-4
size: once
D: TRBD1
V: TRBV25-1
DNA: TGTGCCAGCAGTCTGACAGGGGGGCATGAAAAACTGTTTTTT
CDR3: CASSLTGGHEKLFF

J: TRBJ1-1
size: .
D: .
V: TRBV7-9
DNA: TGTGCCAGCAGCATACAGGGTTTGAACACTGAAGCTTTCTTT
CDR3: CASSIQGLNTEAFF

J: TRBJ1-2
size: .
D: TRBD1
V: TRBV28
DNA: TGTGCCAGCAACAGTTTTGTAGACAGGGACAACTATGGCTACACCTTC
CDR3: CASNSFVDRDNYGYTF

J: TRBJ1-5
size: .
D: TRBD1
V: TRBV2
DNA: TGTGCCAGCAGGGCCGGGACAGGTTACAATCAGCCCCAGCATTTT
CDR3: CASRAGTGYNQPQHF

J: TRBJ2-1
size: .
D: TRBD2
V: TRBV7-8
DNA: TGTGCCAGCAGCTTACTAGCGGGGGCTTACAATGAGCAGTTCTTC
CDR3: CASSLLAGAYNEQFF

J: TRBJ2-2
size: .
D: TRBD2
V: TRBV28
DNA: TGTGCCAGCAGTAAAGCGGGGGGCGGTACCGGGGAGCTGTTTTTT
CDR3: CASSKAGGGTGELFF

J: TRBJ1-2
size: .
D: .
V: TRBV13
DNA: TGTGCCAGCAGCTTAGGAATTACAGATTCCTATGGCTACACCTTC
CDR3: CASSLGITDSYGYTF

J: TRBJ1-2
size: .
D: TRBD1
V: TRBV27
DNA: TGTGCCAGCAGCTATAGGGACCCGGGACAGGGCCGCTATGGCTACACCTTC
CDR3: CASSYRDPGQGRYGYTF

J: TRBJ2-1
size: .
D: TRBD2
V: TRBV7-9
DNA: TGTGCCAGCAGCTTAAGTATTAGCGGGGAACGGCAGTTCTTC
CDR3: CASSLSISGERQFF

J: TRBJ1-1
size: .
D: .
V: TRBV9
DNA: TGTGCCAGCAGCGTAGGGAGGTACACTGAAGCTTTCTTT
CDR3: CASSVGRYTEAFF

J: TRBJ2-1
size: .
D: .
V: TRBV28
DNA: TGTGCCAGCAGTTTTGAACTAGAGACTTACAATGAGCAGTTCTTC
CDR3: CASSFELETYNEQFF

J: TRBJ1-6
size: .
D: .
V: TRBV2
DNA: TGTGCCAGCAGTGAGACATCAATTTTCTATAATTCACCCCTCCACTTT
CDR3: CASSETSIFYNSPLHF

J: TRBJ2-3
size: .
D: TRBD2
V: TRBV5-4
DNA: TGTGCCAGCAGCTTGAGACTAGCGGGGGGGTATAGCACAGATACGCAGTATTTT
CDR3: CASSLRLAGGYSTDTQYF

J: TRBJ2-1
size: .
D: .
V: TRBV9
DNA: TGTGCCAGCAGCGTAGGAGATGGGCAGGTCTGGCAGTTCTTC
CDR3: CASSVGDGQVWQFF

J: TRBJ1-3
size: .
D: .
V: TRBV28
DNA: TGTGCCAGCAGTTTATGGCACAGCTCTGGAAACACCATATATTTT
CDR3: CASSLWHSSGNTIYF

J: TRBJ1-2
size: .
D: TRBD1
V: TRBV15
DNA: TGTGCCACCAGCAGAGACAGGGGGCTTGGCTACACCTTC
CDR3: CATSRDRGLGYTF

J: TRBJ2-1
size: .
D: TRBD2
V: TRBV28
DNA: TGTGCCAGCAGTACAATCCTCCTCGGGACTAGCGGGGGGGATGAGCAGTTCTTC
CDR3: CASSTILLGTSGGDEQFF

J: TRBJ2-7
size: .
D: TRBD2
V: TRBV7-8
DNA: TGTGCCAGCAGACTACTAGCGGGGGGTCAAGCCGGGCAGTACTTC
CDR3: CASRLLAGGQAGQYF

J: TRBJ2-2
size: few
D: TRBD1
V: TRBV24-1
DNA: TGTGCCACCAGTCCATCTCCGGGACAGCTAAACACCGGGGAGCTGTTTTTT
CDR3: CATSPSPGQLNTGELFF

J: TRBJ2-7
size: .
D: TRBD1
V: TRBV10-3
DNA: TGTGCCATCAGGGACATGACAGGGGCCTACGAGCAGTACTTC
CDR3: CAIRDMTGAYEQYF

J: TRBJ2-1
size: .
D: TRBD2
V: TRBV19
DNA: TGTGCCAGTAAAAGCCGGGGGGTCTACAATGAGCAGTTCTTC
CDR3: CASKSRGVYNEQFF

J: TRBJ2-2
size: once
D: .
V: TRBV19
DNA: TGTGCCAGTAGTCTCGGACTAGGGGGGACCGGGGAGCTGTTTTTT
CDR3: CASSLGLGGTGELFF

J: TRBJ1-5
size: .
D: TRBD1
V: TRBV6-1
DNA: TGTGCCAGCAGTGAAAGGACAGGGTTGAGTCAGCCCCAGCATTTT
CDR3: CASSERTGLSQPQHF

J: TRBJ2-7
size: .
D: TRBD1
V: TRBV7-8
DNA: TGTGCCAGCAGAGTTACAGGGGGCCCAAACTACGAGCAGTACTTC
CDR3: CASRVTGGPNYEQYF

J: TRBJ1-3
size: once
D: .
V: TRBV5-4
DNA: TGTGCCACCGTGGACAGTCCCTTCTCTGGAAACACCATATATTTT
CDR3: CATVDSPFSGNTIYF

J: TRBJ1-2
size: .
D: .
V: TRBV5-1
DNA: TGCGCCAGCAGCTTGTACCAGGGGTCAAACTATGGCTACACCTTC
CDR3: CASSLYQGSNYGYTF

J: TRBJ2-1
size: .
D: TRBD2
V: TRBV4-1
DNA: TGCGCCAGCAGCTCGCGAAGCGGGGCCTCCTACAATGAGCAGTTCTTC
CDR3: CASSSRSGASYNEQFF

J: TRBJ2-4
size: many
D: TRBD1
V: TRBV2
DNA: TGTGCCAGCAGGACAGGGATCATTCAGTACTTC
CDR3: CASRTGIIQYF

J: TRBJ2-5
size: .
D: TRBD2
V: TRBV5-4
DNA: TGTGCCAGCAGTTTGCCTAGCGGGGGCAAGGAGACCCAGTACTTC
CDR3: CASSLPSGGKETQYF

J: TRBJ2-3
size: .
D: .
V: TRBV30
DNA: TGTGCCTGGAGTGTGGCAATCCCAGATACGCAGTATTTT
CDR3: CAWSVAIPDTQYF

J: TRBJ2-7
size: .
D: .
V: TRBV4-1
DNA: TGCGCCAGCAGCCAAGATCAGGGTAAGCAGTACTTC
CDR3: CASSQDQGKQYF

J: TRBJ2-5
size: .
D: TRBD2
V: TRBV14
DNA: TGTGCCAGCAGCAGACAGGGACTAGCGGTCGGAGAGACCCAGTACTTC
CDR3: CASSRQGLAVGETQYF

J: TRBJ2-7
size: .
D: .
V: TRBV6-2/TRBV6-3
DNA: TGTGCCAGCAGTCAGGCCTACGAGCAGTACTTC
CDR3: CASSQAYEQYF

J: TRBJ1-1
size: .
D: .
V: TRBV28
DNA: TGTGCCAGCAGTTCCCGTTACGAACTCAGGGTGAACACTGAAGCTTTCTTT
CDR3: CASSSRYELRVNTEAFF

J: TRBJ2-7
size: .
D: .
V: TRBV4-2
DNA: TGTGCCAGCAGCCCAATACAGGGATCCTACGAGCAGTACTTC
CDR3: CASSPIQGSYEQYF

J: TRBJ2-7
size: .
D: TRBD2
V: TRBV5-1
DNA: TGCGCCAGCAGCAAACTAGCGGGGGATTACGAGCAGTACTTC
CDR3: CASSKLAGDYEQYF

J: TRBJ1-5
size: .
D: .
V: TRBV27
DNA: TGTGCCAGCAGTAAACTAGGGCAGACTACCGGCCAGCCCCAGCATTTT
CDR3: CASSKLGQTTGQPQHF

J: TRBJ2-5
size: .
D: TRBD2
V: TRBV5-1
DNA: TGCGCCAGCAGCGCCTTAGCGGGGGGGCTGGAGACCCAGTACTTC
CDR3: CASSALAGGLETQYF

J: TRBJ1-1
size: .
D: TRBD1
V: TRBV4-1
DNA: TGCGCCAGCAGCTCGGGCCCGGGACAGAGGGAGAACACTGAAGCTTTCTTT
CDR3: CASSSGPGQRENTEAFF

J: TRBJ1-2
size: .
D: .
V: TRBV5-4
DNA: TGTGCCAGCAGCGTAGACAGAGTTTCTAACTATGGCTACACCTTC
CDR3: CASSVDRVSNYGYTF

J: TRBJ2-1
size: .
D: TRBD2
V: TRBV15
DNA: TGTGCCACCAGCAGAGATTACCCCGGGCGGGGGGCCAATGAGCAGTTCTTC
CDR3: CATSRDYPGRGANEQFF

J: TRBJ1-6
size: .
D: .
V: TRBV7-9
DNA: TGTGCCAGCAGCCCATTACAAAATTCACCCCTCCACTTT
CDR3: CASSPLQNSPLHF

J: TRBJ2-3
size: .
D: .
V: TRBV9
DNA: TGTGCCAGCAGCGTAGGGGGGCCCTGGGGAGATACGCAGTATTTT
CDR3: CASSVGGPWGDTQYF

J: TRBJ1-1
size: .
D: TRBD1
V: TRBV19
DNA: TGTGCCAGTAGTATGACAACAGGGGGCCAGGGCACTGAAGCTTTCTTT
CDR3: CASSMTTGGQGTEAFF

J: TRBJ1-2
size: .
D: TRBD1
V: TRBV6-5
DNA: TGTGCCAGCAGGCCGGGACAGGGTCATAACTATGGCTACACCTTC
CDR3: CASRPGQGHNYGYTF

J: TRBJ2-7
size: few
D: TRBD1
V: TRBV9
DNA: TGTGCCAGCAGCGTCGACAGGGACTCCTACGAGCAGTACTTC
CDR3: CASSVDRDSYEQYF